In its sample, the clone carrying this TCR beta chain was seen a few times. Its antigen is not identified. This sample stems from a study of blood T cells in healthy people across ages. General observations from the study: Per million T cells, TCR beta diversity dropped about linearly as age rose. Long-lived donors had more naive CD4+ cells and higher diversity than aged donors.

A second PCR, run for roughly 6 to 11 cycles, used a sample-barcoded 5' primer plus a J-beta primer mix. Using its own MiXCR run on the 5' RACE reads, TCRdb lists one record per CDR3 protein. The sample records 1.5 million to 2 million distinct CDR3 sequences, about 39% being singletons. The clonotype was recovered from a human donor in good health. The sample comprised blood.

Written as DNA, the CDR3 is TGTGCCGGGTACGGAGGGATCGAGGAGCTGTTTTTT. Protein sequence: CAGYGGIEELFF. V usage is TRBV6-2 or TRBV6-3 and J usage is TRBJ2-2; D is perhaps TRBD2 (6 bases). The V gene's germline CDR1 is MNHEY and CDR2 SVGEGT. CDR3 length: 12 residues. V shed 11 bases and J shed 10 bases, with 17 bases lying between them.